This is a list of T cell receptor beta chains from one sample in a study of blood T cell repertoires in COVID-19. Measured with immunoSEQ multiplex PCR; TCRdb has only the in-frame clones, and not every one. The sample records 250,000 to 300,000 clones, just under 90% being singletons. Source material: PBMCs or T cells enriched from blood (not recorded which). Receptors were obtained from an older woman who had recovered from COVID-19. The CDR3 runs from the conserved cysteine through the conserved F or W.

j_call,v_call,cdr3_aa
TRBJ2-2,TRBV3-1/TRBV3-2,CASSQSGAGAKDTGELFF
TRBJ1-3,TRBV19,CASRRPGTGPGNTIYF
TRBJ1-5,TRBV7-2,CASSLFQDSNQPQHF
TRBJ1-5,TRBV19,CASTPNGQRQPQHF
TRBJ1-2,TRBV3-1/TRBV3-2,CASSQVGTGSHYGYTF
TRBJ1-1,TRBV12-3/TRBV12-4,CASTPGGGTEAFF
TRBJ1-2,TRBV3-1/TRBV3-2,CASSQGGGYTF
TRBJ2-7,TRBV28,CASRYRGTGAAEQYF
TRBJ1-2,TRBV6-5,CASSPDRVNPFGYTF
TRBJ1-1,TRBV15,CATSRDGGGRTSFF
TRBJ2-5,TRBV28,CASSPGGKVEETQYF
TRBJ2-4,TRBV18,CASSSGLAGGRAKNIQYF
TRBJ1-3,TRBV29-1,CSVEVTGENTIYF
TRBJ2-1,TRBV28,CASIRLAGGIEQFF
TRBJ2-7,TRBV28,CASSLAGVTYEQYF
TRBJ2-5,TRBV19,CASSPMGGGQETQYF
TRBJ1-2,TRBV2,CASRPSEEGYTF
TRBJ1-2,TRBV28,CASSFRGQALVAYGYTF
TRBJ2-7,TRBV15,CATSRVLAGGEQYF
TRBJ1-2,TRBV4-1,CASSRQGGDVYGYTF
TRBJ2-1,TRBV5-1,CASSLGGGKEQFF
TRBJ1-2,TRBV28,CASRPGQPNYGYTF
TRBJ2-3,TRBV9,CASSGGTQYF
TRBJ2-6,TRBV7-6,CASSLVVGTAGANVLTF
TRBJ2-1,TRBV7-3,CASSLQGQGPYNEQFF
TRBJ2-7,TRBV3-1/TRBV3-2,CASSQGNGTPLYF
TRBJ2-3,TRBV11-2,CASSFLAEATDTQYF
TRBJ2-3,TRBV29-1,CSVETGLAPTDTQYF
TRBJ2-3,TRBV28,CASSQQGLAGGPGSTDTQYF
TRBJ1-6,TRBV10-1,CASKANSNSPLHF
TRBJ1-1,TRBV10-3,CAISEPSVSAEAFF
TRBJ2-7,TRBV11-2,CASSSGLAPYEQYF
TRBJ1-4,TRBV19,CASSIGYSGPTF
TRBJ2-7,TRBV27,CASSFFSIRTSNFYEQYF
TRBJ2-5,TRBV5-1,CASSPSGGETQYF
TRBJ1-4,TRBV3-1/TRBV3-2,CASSLQGKEKLFF
TRBJ1-1,TRBV15,CATSGYGDLNTEAFF
TRBJ1-1,TRBV5-1,CATGSSNTEAFF
TRBJ2-5,TRBV6-5,CASSYSGSETQYF
TRBJ2-5,TRBV5-1,CASSSYAAGVGETQYF
TRBJ1-5,TRBV5-1,CASSFSGADQPQHF
TRBJ2-7,TRBV4-1,CASSQGLAGPQYF
TRBJ1-1,TRBV21-1,CASSKDTYRGTNTEAFF
TRBJ1-2,TRBV5-1,CASSSYGSQIYGYTF
TRBJ1-5,TRBV2,CASSASSGSRQPQHF
TRBJ1-2,TRBV5-1,CASSLATGARYGYTF
TRBJ2-2,TRBV29-1,CSVDRGGATGELFF
TRBJ2-7,TRBV7-2,CASSLAGQGTTFYEQYF
TRBJ1-5,TRBV18,CASSPLGTGDQPQHF
TRBJ2-1,TRBV11-3,CASSPYSGRGNEQFF
TRBJ2-4,TRBV12-3/TRBV12-4,CASSHPGGARYF